Below are 8 T cell receptor beta chains sequenced from a single sample in a study of graft-versus-host responses after intestinal transplantation (dated by TCRdb to about 2021). For these TCRs, the target antigens are not known. The meaning of the sample's time point label: cells obtained before transplantation from donor or recipient. Libraries were built with the immunoSEQ multiplex PCR assay. Held by TCRdb, this immuneACCESS table contains in-frame sequences only and omits some clones. Under half of the omission traces to an unresolved V gene where checked; the cause of the rest is unknown. The sample yields fewer than 120,000 clones; roughly 93% were counted once. Roughly 0.5% of the sample is in the top ten clones. The sample consisted of unstimulated CD8+ T cells sorted from spleen or lymph node cells, taken before intestinal transplant. These receptors originate from a human donor who received an intestinal transplant.

The J gene is TRBJ1-2, the V gene TRBV28; 7 nucleotides agree with TRBD1. The germline gives CDR1 MDHEN, CDR2 SYDVKM. Trimming at V came to 3 bases and at J to 4 bases, leaving 8 bases not matched to a gene. This CDR3 contains 15 residues. The CDR3 here is CASSFRTGSGYGYTF. In nucleotides, the CDR3 is TGTGCCAGCAGTTTCAGGACAGGCTCGGGCTATGGCTACACCTTC.

This clone was picked up one time. This chain uses TRBV29-1 with TRBJ1-1; no reliable D call. Trimming removed 4 bases at V and 8 bases at J, with 14 bases between. Germline CDR1 and CDR2: SQVTM and ANQGSEA. This CDR3 has 12 residues. CDR3 residues: CSVAGSRGEAFF. In DNA form, the CDR3 reads TGCAGCGTTGCGGGTTCCAGAGGAGAAGCTTTCTTT.

The rearrangement joins TRBV5-6 to TRBJ2-1, with 9 bases matching TRBD2. V trimming: 2 bases; J trimming: 3 bases; junction bases outside the gene matches: 9. The CDR3 consists of 17 residues. The germline CDR1 and CDR2 sequences are SGHDT and YYEEEE. Here the CDR3 DNA reads TGTGCCAGCAGCTTACCAAGACTAGCGGAGCTCTACAATGAGCAGTTCTTC. Translation gives CASSLPRLAELYNEQFF.

This chain uses TRBV6-6 with TRBJ2-7; TRBD2 aligns across 8 bases. The CDR3 length is 15 residues. V trimming: 2 bases; J trimming: 0 bases; junction bases outside the gene matches: 3. Germline V CDR1 and CDR2: MNHNY, SVGAGI (reference sequence). DNA for the CDR3: TGTGCCAGCAGTTACCGGGCGGGAGGCTCCTACGAGCAGTACTTC. Translation gives CASSYRAGGSYEQYF.

V is TRBV6-1 and J is TRBJ1-4, with D possibly matching TRBD1 (6 bases). The V end was cut by 7 bases, the J end by 0 bases, with 12 bases between. The CDR3 sequence is 15 residues long. In germline, CDR1 is MNHNS, CDR2 SASEGT. The CDR3 loop is CASNGGSATNEKLFF. Written as DNA, the CDR3 is TGTGCCAGCAACGGGGGCAGCGCAACTAATGAAAAACTGTTTTTT.

V is TRBV27 and J is TRBJ2-7; the D gene could be TRBD1 or TRBD2 (5 bases each). V was shortened by 5 bases and J by 0 bases, with 11 bases between the two germline ends. This CDR3 has 14 residues. The germline CDR1 and CDR2 sequences are MNHEY and SMNVEV (reference sequence). CDR3 nucleotides: TGTGCCAGCAGTAACGCAGGGAGCTCCTACGAGCAGTACTTC. It is translated as CASSNAGSSYEQYF.

The V gene is TRBV27, the J gene TRBJ2-2, with D perhaps TRBD1 (5 bases). V lost 5 bases, J lost 6 bases, and 13 bases lay in between. This CDR3 has 14 amino acids. Looked up from germline, CDR1 is MNHEY and CDR2 is SMNVEV (reference sequence). CDR3 nucleotide sequence: TGTGCCAGCAGTATCTCGACAGTAGCCGGGGAGCTGTTTTTT. It is translated as CASSISTVAGELFF.

This clone was counted between two and nine times. V and J are TRBV27 and TRBJ2-7; D gene unclear. The CDR3 runs to 12 residues. V lost 2 bases to trimming and J lost 3 bases, with 5 bases between them. CDR1 and CDR2 from the germline V gene are MNHEY and SMNVEV (reference sequence). CDR3 region: CASSLTGYEQYF. The CDR3 DNA reads TGTGCCAGCAGTTTAACTGGCTACGAGCAGTACTTC.